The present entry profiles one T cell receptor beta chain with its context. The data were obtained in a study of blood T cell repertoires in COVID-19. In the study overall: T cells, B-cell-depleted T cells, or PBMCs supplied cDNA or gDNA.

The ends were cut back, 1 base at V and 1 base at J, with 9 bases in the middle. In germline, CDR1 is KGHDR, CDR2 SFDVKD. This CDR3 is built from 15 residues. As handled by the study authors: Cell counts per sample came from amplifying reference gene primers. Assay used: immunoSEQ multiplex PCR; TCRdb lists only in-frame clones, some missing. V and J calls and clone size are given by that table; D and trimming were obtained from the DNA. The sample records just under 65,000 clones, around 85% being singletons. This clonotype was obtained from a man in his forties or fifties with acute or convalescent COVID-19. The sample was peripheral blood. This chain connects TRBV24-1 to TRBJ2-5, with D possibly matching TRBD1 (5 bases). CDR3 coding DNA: TGTGCCACCAGTGATTTAGGGGCGGCCCAAGAGACCCAGTACTTC. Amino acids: CATSDLGAAQETQYF.